This TCR beta chain came from a study of cytomegalovirus exposure and HLA in healthy donors. Study as a whole: HLA-typed donors were the source of 83 million or so unique TCRs held in an early data release.

PCR was performed using 60 Vbeta and 13 Jbeta primers. The protocol was immunoSEQ multiplex PCR, while the TCRdb copy is restricted to in-frame clones and leaves out a portion. The sample shows around 160,000 clones, around four fifths of them seen only once. Whole-study results and caveats: Cytomegalovirus-associated TCR beta chains were listed, numbering under 200.

Trimming left V 3 bases short and J 5 bases short, with 11 bases between. Germline values: CDR1 SGHRS, CDR2 YFSETQ. The CDR3 runs 13 residues. This clone showed up just a few times. Its antigen remains unknown. Specimen: PBMCs. The chain joins TRBV5-1 to TRBJ1-1, with D possibly TRBD1 on 6 matching bases. The TCR comes from a male donor in good health and CMV-seropositive. CDR3 sequence (DNA): TGCGCCAGCAGCTACAGGGTGGGAACTGAAGCTTTCTTT. It codes for CASSYRVGTEAFF.